This record looks at one TCR beta chain sequence and its context. This table comes from immunoSEQ multiplex PCR, and its TCRdb copy is limited to in-frame clones, with some not included. Among about 160,000 clones listed, more than 85% were seen once. The source of the sample is a study of blood T cell repertoires in COVID-19. Study overall: PBMCs, B-cell-depleted T cells, or T cells were the source of the cDNA or gDNA that made up the material.

Germline V gene lookup returns CDR1 SNHLY and CDR2 FYNNEI. This CDR3 comprises 16 residues. The ends lost 2 bases at V and 0 bases at J; junction bases unmatched: 3. Cohorts were assigned according to the clinical history that participants reported. Cohort 3 recovery required two negative PCRs, clearance, or symptom resolution. The origin of this receptor is a woman aged 45-60 years who had recovered from COVID-19. This chain links TRBV2 with TRBJ2-7, with 11 bases matching TRBD2. The material sequenced was PBMCs or T cells enriched from blood (not recorded which). CDR3 sequence: CASSELAGGGSYEQYF. CDR3 sequence (DNA): TGTGCCAGCAGTGAACTAGCGGGAGGAGGCTCCTACGAGCAGTACTTC. The full variable domain, completed using reference TRBV2 and TRBJ2-7, is EPEVTQTPSHQVTQMGQEVILRCVPISNHLYFYWYRQILGQKVEFLVSFYNNEISEKSEIFDDQFSVERPDGSNFTLKIRSTKLEDSAMYFCASSELAGGGSYEQYFGPGTRLTVT.